This T cell receptor (beta chain) derives from a study of CD8 T cells in ankylosing spondylitis. Study conclusions and caveats: CD8+ disease-linked clones were present at relatively low frequencies in blood. Roughly 8 highly homologous variants formed a TCR beta motif that appeared characteristic of ankylosing spondylitis blood.

This clonotype has just a few counts. The antigen is unknown. Quantitative 5'-RACE with molecular barcodes was used to make the TCR beta libraries. TCRdb redid the calling of the 5' RACE reads with MiXCR, one entry per CDR3 protein. The sample gives around 890,000 distinct CDR3 sequences, around 11% of which show up once; less than 0.65% is in the top ten. This CDR3 spans 15 amino acids. The V end was cut by 3 bases, the J end by 2 bases, with 17 bases between. The V gene's germline CDR1 is DFQATT and CDR2 SNEGSKA (reference sequence). The sample comprised blood, either unsorted or a sorted T cell fraction (not recorded which). The TCR comes from a male donor with ankylosing spondylitis. The rearrangement joins TRBV20-1 to TRBJ2-7; TRBD1 or TRBD2 may be the D gene (5 bases each). This CDR3 reads CSASSLGRTTYEQYF. In nucleotides, the CDR3 is TGCAGTGCTAGTTCGCTGGGACGGACAACCTACGAGCAGTACTTC.